This is a list of T cell receptor beta chains from one sample in a study of shared clonotypes between healthy human individuals. Measured with immunoSEQ multiplex PCR; TCRdb has only the in-frame clones, and not every one. The sample holds fewer than 550,000 clones, about 80% seen once. The sequenced material came from PBMCs. The receptors originated from a woman between 35 and 50 years old in good health. Some clones in this sample may be carry-over from other donors' samples. Both conserved end residues are part of each CDR3. The D gene is left open where the match is weak. Not every row has a clone size; where given, it reads once, few, many or a size class.

clone size	V gene	D gene	J gene	CDR3 protein	CDR3 DNA
-	TRBV9	TRBD1	TRBJ2-7	CASSEGTGEAGISYEQYF	TGTGCCAGCAGCGAGGGGACAGGTGAAGCGGGCATCTCCTACGAGCAGTACTTC
-	TRBV7-9	TRBD1	TRBJ1-2	CASSLRQGSYGYTF	TGTGCCAGCAGCTTACGACAGGGATCCTATGGCTACACCTTC
few	TRBV18	-	TRBJ2-2	CASSPPARDTGELFF	TGTGCCAGCTCACCACCGGCCCGGGACACCGGGGAGCTGTTTTTT
-	TRBV2	-	TRBJ2-3	CASRGVTDTQYF	TGTGCCAGCAGGGGGGTCACAGATACGCAGTATTTT
-	TRBV7-2	-	TRBJ2-5	CASNQGARGETQYF	TGTGCCAGCAACCAGGGGGCGCGGGGGGAGACCCAGTACTTC
-	TRBV4-1	-	TRBJ2-7	CASSQDNILYEQYF	TGCGCCAGCAGCCAAGATAACATTCTCTACGAGCAGTACTTC
-	TRBV18	-	TRBJ2-3	CASSPIPTTDTQYF	TGTGCCAGCTCACCCATACCTACAACAGATACGCAGTATTTT
-	TRBV10-3	TRBD2	TRBJ2-5	CAIRKREAETQYF	TGTGCCATCAGGAAGCGGGAGGCGGAGACCCAGTACTTC
-	TRBV28	-	TRBJ2-7	CASRTAYEQYF	TGTGCCAGCAGGACCGCCTACGAGCAGTACTTC
-	TRBV4-2	TRBD1	TRBJ1-2	CASSPVQGESGYTF	TGTGCCAGCAGCCCGGTTCAGGGGGAGTCTGGCTACACCTTC
-	TRBV11-2	-	TRBJ2-1	CASSPREFSEQFF	TGTGCCAGCAGCCCCCGTGAATTTTCCGAGCAGTTCTTC
-	TRBV28	TRBD1	TRBJ2-1	CASSFAGGEIIYNEQFF	TGTGCCAGCAGTTTCGCAGGGGGAGAAATTATCTACAATGAGCAGTTCTTC
few	TRBV28	-	TRBJ1-2	CASSSGARYGYTF	TGTGCCAGCAGTTCCGGGGCAAGATATGGCTACACCTTC
once	TRBV6-6	-	TRBJ2-3	CASKSESSTDTQYF	TGTGCCAGCAAGAGCGAGTCTAGCACAGATACGCAGTATTTT
-	TRBV29-1	-	TRBJ1-1	CSALAGTEAFF	TGCAGCGCCCTGGCTGGTACTGAAGCTTTCTTT
-	TRBV7-2	TRBD2	TRBJ2-7	CASSSGLAANYEQYF	TGTGCCAGCAGCTCCGGACTAGCGGCCAACTACGAGCAGTACTTC
-	TRBV19	TRBD1	TRBJ2-7	CASSRQGAGEQYF	TGTGCCAGTTCCCGACAGGGGGCGGGAGAGCAGTACTTC
few	TRBV19	-	TRBJ2-5	CASSPGAGVETQYF	TGTGCCAGTAGTCCAGGGGCGGGCGTAGAGACCCAGTACTTC
few	TRBV7-9	-	TRBJ1-2	CASSLSGAGYTF	TGTGCCAGCAGCTTAAGTGGGGCTGGCTACACCTTC
-	TRBV11-2	-	TRBJ2-7	CASSPRASLEQYF	TGTGCCAGCAGCCCCAGGGCCAGCCTGGAGCAGTACTTC
-	TRBV2	-	TRBJ2-1	CALRGTSVLSEQFF	TGTGCCTTAAGGGGGACGTCCGTACTGAGTGAGCAGTTCTTC
few	TRBV27	-	TRBJ2-7	CASSPLYVSGTKYEQYF	TGTGCCAGCAGTCCCCTTTATGTTTCAGGCACCAAGTACGAGCAGTACTTC
few	TRBV19	-	TRBJ2-1	CASTAEGADEQFF	TGTGCCAGTACGGCGGAGGGGGCTGATGAGCAGTTCTTC
-	TRBV5-4	TRBD2	TRBJ2-2	CASSPGTSANTGELFF	TGTGCCAGCAGCCCCGGGACTAGCGCGAACACCGGGGAGCTGTTTTTT
-	TRBV28	-	TRBJ2-7	CASSGVARGYEQYF	TGTGCCAGCAGTGGGGTTGCCAGGGGCTACGAGCAGTACTTC
few	TRBV4-1	-	TRBJ2-6	CASSQEVRFGSGANVLTF	TGCGCCAGCAGCCAAGAAGTCAGGTTCGGGTCTGGGGCCAACGTCCTGACTTTC
-	TRBV6-1	-	TRBJ2-3	CASSAGNTDTQYF	TGTGCCAGCAGTGCCGGCAACACAGATACGCAGTATTTT
-	TRBV2	TRBD2	TRBJ2-7	CASSPLAGRSSYEQYF	TGTGCCAGCAGTCCTCTAGCGGGTAGAAGCTCCTACGAGCAGTACTTC
once	TRBV9	TRBD2	TRBJ2-3	CASSVDWGLAGRGNTQYF	TGTGCCAGCAGCGTAGACTGGGGTCTAGCGGGTCGGGGAAATACGCAGTATTTT
many	TRBV7-9	-	TRBJ1-4	CASSLVGQGNEKLFF	TGTGCCAGCAGCTTAGTAGGGCAGGGGAATGAAAAACTGTTTTTT
-	TRBV27	-	TRBJ2-6	CASSSSGTSSGANVLTF	TGTGCCAGCAGTTCGTCAGGGACCAGCTCTGGGGCCAACGTCCTGACTTTC
-	TRBV7-9	-	TRBJ1-3	CANSVPGAVRSGNTIYF	TGTGCCAACAGCGTCCCAGGGGCTGTTAGGTCTGGAAACACCATATATTTT
many	TRBV11-2	TRBD1	TRBJ1-2	CASSLTSPTGVPTF	TGTGCCAGCAGCCTGACGTCCCCAACAGGGGTTCCCACCTTC
-	TRBV19	-	TRBJ1-5	CASSITGREYQPQHF	TGTGCCAGTAGTATAACCGGGAGGGAATATCAGCCCCAGCATTTT
-	TRBV27	-	TRBJ1-5	CASSLTPPQPQHF	TGTGCCAGCAGTTTAACGCCTCCTCAGCCCCAGCATTTT
-	TRBV28	-	TRBJ2-6	CASSLKGGPPGANVLTF	TGTGCCAGCAGTTTAAAGGGGGGGCCCCCTGGGGCCAACGTCCTGACTTTC
-	TRBV5-4	-	TRBJ2-5	CASSLGLQETQYF	TGTGCCAGCAGCTTGGGACTGCAAGAGACCCAGTACTTC
-	TRBV27	-	TRBJ2-3	CASSPGRGRGTTDTQYF	TGTGCCAGCAGCCCTGGTCGGGGGCGCGGGACCACAGATACGCAGTATTTT
-	TRBV7-9	-	TRBJ1-1	CASTGVFMNTEAFF	TGTGCCAGCACAGGGGTATTCATGAACACTGAAGCTTTCTTT
-	TRBV28	-	TRBJ2-1	CASSWSGREFDNEQFF	TGTGCCAGCAGTTGGTCCGGCAGGGAGTTTGACAATGAGCAGTTCTTC
-	TRBV7-2	-	TRBJ1-5	CASSIDSLSNQPQHF	TGTGCCAGCAGCATAGACAGCCTTAGCAATCAGCCCCAGCATTTT
few	TRBV5-5	-	TRBJ1-5	CASSLLVGTQPQHF	TGTGCCAGCAGCTTATTGGTAGGGACTCAGCCCCAGCATTTT
-	TRBV30	-	TRBJ1-1	CARSNSRVRQNTEAFF	TGTGCCCGGAGTAATTCCAGGGTTAGGCAGAACACTGAAGCTTTCTTT
few	TRBV28	-	TRBJ1-5	CASSFGQPQHF	TGTGCCAGCAGTTTTGGTCAGCCCCAGCATTTT
-	TRBV7-2	TRBD1	TRBJ2-1	CASSLEVGTGRNEQFF	TGTGCCAGCAGCTTAGAAGTGGGGACAGGGCGCAATGAGCAGTTCTTC
-	TRBV5-1	-	TRBJ2-2	CASSSTGNTGELFF	TGCGCCAGCAGCTCTACAGGGAACACCGGGGAGCTGTTTTTT
-	TRBV18	TRBD1	TRBJ1-1	CASSPTGTGNTEAFF	TGTGCCAGCTCACCAACGGGGACAGGGAACACTGAAGCTTTCTTT